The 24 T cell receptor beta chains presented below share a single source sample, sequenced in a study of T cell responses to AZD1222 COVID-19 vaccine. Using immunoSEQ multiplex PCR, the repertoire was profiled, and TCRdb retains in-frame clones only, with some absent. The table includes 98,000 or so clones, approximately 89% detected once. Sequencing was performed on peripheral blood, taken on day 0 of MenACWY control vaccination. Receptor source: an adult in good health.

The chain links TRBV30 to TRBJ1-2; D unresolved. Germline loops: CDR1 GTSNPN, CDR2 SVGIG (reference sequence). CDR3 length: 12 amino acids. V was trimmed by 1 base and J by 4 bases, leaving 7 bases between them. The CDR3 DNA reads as TGTGCCTGGAGTGACCACCTCTATGGCTACACCTTC. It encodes CAWSDHLYGYTF.

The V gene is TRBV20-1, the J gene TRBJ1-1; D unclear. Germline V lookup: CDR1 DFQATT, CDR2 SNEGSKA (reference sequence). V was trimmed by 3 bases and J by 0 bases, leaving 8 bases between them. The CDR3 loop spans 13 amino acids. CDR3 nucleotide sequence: TGCAGTGCTAGTGATTTCATGAACACTGAAGCTTTCTTT. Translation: CSASDFMNTEAFF.

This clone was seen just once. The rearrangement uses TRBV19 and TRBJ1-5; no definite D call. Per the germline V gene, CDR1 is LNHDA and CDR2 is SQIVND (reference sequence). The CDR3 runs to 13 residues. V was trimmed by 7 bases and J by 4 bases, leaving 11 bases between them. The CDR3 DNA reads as TGTGCCAGTACAGATTGGGTTAATCAGCCCCAGCATTTT. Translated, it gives CASTDWVNQPQHF.

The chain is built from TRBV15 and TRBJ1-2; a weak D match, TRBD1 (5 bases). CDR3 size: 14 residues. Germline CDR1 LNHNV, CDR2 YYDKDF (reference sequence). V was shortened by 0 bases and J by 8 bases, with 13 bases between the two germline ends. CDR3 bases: TGTGCCACCAGCAGAGAAGGGGCAGGGAGCGGCTACACCTTC. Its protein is CATSREGAGSGYTF.

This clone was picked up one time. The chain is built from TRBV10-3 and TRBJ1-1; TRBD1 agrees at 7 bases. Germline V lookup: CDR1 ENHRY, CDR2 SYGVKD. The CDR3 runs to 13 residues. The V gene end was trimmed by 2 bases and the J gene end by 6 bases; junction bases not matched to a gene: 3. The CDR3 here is CAISEQGGAEAFF. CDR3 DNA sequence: TGTGCCATCAGTGAGCAGGGGGGCGCTGAAGCTTTCTTT.

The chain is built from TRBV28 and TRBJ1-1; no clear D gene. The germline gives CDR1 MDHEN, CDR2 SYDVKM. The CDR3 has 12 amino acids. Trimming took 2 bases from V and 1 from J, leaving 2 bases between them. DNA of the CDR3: TGTGCCAGCAGTTTACCGAACACTGAAGCTTTCTTT. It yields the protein CASSLPNTEAFF.

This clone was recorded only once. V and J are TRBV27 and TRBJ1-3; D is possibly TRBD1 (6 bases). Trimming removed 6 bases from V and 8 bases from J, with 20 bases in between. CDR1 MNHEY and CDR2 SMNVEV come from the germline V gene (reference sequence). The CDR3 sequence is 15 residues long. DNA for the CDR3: TGTGCCAGCAGCCAACAGGGACTCCTGTGGGACACCATATATTTT. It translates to CASSQQGLLWDTIYF.

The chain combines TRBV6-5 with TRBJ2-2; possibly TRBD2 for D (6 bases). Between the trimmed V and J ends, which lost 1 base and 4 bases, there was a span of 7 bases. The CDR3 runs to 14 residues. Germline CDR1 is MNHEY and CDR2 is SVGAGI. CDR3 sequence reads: CASSYLGGTGELFF. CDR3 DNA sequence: TGTGCCAGCAGTTACTTGGGGGGCACCGGGGAGCTGTTTTTT.

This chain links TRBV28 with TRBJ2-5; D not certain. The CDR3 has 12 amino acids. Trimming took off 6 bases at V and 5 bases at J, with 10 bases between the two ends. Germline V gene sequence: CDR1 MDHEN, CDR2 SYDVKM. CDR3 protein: CASSVPGETQYF. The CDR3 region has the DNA TGTGCCAGCAGCGTACCGGGCGAGACCCAGTACTTC.

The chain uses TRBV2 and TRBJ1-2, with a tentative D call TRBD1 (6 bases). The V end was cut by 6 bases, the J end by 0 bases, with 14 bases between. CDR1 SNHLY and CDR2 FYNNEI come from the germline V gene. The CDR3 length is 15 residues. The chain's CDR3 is CASSDTGLTNYGYTF. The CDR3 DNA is TGTGCCAGCAGCGACACAGGGCTCACTAACTATGGCTACACCTTC.

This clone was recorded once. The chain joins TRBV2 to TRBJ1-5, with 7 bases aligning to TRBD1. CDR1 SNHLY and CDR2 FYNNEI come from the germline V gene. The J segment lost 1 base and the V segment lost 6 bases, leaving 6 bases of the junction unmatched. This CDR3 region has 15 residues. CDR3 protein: CASRRQGLSNQPQHF. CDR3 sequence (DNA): TGTGCCAGCAGACGACAGGGCCTAAGCAATCAGCCCCAGCATTTT.

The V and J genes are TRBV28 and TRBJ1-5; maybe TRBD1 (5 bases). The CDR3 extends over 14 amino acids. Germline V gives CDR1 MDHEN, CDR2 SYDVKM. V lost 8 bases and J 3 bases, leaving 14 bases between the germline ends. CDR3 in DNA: TGTGCCAGCCGAATGTACAGGAACAATCAGCCCCAGCATTTT. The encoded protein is CASRMYRNNQPQHF.

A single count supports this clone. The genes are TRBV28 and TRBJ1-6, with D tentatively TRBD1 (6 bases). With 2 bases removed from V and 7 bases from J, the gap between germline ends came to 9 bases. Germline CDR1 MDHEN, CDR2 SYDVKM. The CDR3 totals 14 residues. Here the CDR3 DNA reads TGTGCCAGCAGTTTAACAGGGCAAAATTCACCCCTCCACTTT. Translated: CASSLTGQNSPLHF.

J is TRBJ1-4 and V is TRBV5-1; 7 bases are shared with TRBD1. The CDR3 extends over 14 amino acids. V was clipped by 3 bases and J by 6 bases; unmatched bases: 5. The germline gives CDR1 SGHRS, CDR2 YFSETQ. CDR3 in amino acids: CASSWDSADEKLFF. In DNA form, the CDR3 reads TGCGCCAGCAGCTGGGACAGCGCCGATGAAAAACTGTTTTTT.

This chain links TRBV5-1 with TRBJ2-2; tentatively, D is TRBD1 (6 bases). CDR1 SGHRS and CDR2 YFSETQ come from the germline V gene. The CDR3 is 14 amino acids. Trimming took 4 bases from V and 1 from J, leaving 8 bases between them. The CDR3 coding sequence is TGCGCCAGCAGCCGGGGACAGAACACCGGGGAGCTGTTTTTT. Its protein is CASSRGQNTGELFF.

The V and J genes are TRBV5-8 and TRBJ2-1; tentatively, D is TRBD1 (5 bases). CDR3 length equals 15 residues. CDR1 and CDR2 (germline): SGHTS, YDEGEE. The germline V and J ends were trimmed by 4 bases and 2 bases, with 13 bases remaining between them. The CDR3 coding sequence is TGTGCCAGCAGCCTTAGGGGATTACCCTACAATGAGCAGTTCTTC. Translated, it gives CASSLRGLPYNEQFF.

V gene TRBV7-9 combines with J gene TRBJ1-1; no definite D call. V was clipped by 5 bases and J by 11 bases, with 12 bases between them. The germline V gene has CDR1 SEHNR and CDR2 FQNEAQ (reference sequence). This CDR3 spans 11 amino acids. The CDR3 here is CASSLLLDAFF. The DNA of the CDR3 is TGTGCCAGCAGCCTGCTACTTGACGCTTTCTTT.

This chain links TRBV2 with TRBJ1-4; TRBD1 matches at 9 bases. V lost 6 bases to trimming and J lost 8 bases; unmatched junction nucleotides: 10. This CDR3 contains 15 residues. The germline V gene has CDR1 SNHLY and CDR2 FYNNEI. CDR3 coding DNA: TGTGCCAGCAGGGAGACAGGGGGATCGGTAGAAAAACTGTTTTTT. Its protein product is CASRETGGSVEKLFF.

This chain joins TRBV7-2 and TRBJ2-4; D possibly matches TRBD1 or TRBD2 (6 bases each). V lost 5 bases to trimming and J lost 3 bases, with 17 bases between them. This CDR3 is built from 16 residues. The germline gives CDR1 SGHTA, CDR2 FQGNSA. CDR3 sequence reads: CASSRSAGGGKNIQYF. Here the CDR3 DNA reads TGTGCCAGCAGCCGTTCGGCCGGAGGGGGCAAAAACATTCAGTACTTC.

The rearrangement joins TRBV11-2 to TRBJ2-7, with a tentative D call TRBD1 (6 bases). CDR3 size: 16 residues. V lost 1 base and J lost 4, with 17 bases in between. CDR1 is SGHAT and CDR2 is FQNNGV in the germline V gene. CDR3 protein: CASSLGAFGQGYEQYF. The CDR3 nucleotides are TGTGCCAGCAGCTTAGGGGCGTTTGGGCAGGGGTACGAGCAGTACTTC.

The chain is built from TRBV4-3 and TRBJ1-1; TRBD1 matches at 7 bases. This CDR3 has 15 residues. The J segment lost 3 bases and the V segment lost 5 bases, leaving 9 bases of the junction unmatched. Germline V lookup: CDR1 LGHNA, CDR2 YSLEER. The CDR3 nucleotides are TGCGCCAGCAGCTCAGGGACAGATCCCTACACTGAAGCTTTCTTT. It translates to CASSSGTDPYTEAFF.

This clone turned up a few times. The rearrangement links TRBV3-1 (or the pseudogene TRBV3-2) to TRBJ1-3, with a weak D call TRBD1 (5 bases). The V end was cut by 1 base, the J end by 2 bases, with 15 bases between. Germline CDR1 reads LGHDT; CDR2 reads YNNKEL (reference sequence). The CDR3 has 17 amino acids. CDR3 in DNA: TGTGCCAGCAGCCAAGTTCGGGGGTTTCTTGCTGGAAACACCATATATTTT. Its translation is CASSQVRGFLAGNTIYF.

DNA for the CDR3: TGTGCCATCAGGTCAGGGGCAAACAATGAGCAGTTCTTC. Encoded protein: CAIRSGANNEQFF. The chain is built from TRBV10-3 and TRBJ2-1, with D perhaps matching TRBD1 (6 bases). Trimming removed 6 bases at V and 5 bases at J, with 11 bases between. The germline V gene has CDR1 ENHRY and CDR2 SYGVKD. The CDR3 sequence is 13 residues long.

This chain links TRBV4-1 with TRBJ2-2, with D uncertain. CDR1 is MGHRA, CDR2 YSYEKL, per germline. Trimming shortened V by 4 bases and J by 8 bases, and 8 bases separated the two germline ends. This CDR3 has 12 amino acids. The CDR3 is CASSRQPGELFF. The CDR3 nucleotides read TGCGCCAGCAGCCGCCAACCAGGGGAGCTGTTTTTT.